This is a list of T cell receptor beta chains from one sample in a study of T-cell reconstitution after alpha-beta-depleted transplantation in children. In TCRdb, the PCR reads were re-called with MiXCR into one record per CDR3 protein. The data hold over 200,000 distinct CDR3 sequences, with 11% observed a single time. This sample comprised PBMCs, obtained before TCRalphabeta/CD19-depleted stem cell transplant. The receptors come from a child under two years old with acute myeloid leukemia, due to receive a stem cell transplant. CDR3s include the opening cysteine and the closing phenylalanine or tryptophan. The D gene is left open where the match is weak. Expanded clones are given a class, and other clones once, few, many or no size at all.

CDR3: CASRTDGELFF
DNA: TGTGCCAGCAGGACGGACGGGGAGCTGTTTTTT
V: TRBV7-8
D: -
J: TRBJ2-2
size: many

CDR3: CASSQDRLYGYTF
DNA: TGCGCCAGCAGCCAAGATAGACTCTATGGCTACACCTTC
V: TRBV4-3
D: -
J: TRBJ1-2
size: -

CDR3: CSAQPGTMSYEQYF
DNA: TGCAGTGCACAGCCCGGGACAATGTCCTACGAGCAGTACTTC
V: TRBV20-1
D: -
J: TRBJ2-7
size: many

CDR3: CSARDGLREYQFF
DNA: TGCAGTGCTAGAGATGGGTTGCGGGAGTACCAGTTCTTC
V: TRBV20-1
D: TRBD2
J: TRBJ2-1
size: many

CDR3: CASRPYDRGKGGTQYF
DNA: TGTGCCAGCAGACCGTACGACAGGGGAAAGGGGGGGACCCAGTACTTC
V: TRBV28
D: TRBD1
J: TRBJ2-5
size: many

CDR3: CASSFGGGANPSGYTF
DNA: TGTGCCAGCAGCTTCGGGGGGGGGGCAAATCCCTCTGGCTACACCTTC
V: TRBV7-8
D: -
J: TRBJ1-2
size: -

CDR3: CASSLWAGCEQYF
DNA: TGCGCCAGCAGCTTGTGGGCAGGCTGCGAGCAGTACTTC
V: TRBV5-1
D: -
J: TRBJ2-7
size: -

CDR3: CASTRNTGASWTQYF
DNA: TGTGCCAGCACCCGCAATACAGGGGCCTCGTGGACCCAGTACTTC
V: TRBV2
D: TRBD1
J: TRBJ2-5
size: many

CDR3: CASSQGGLAGAMYEQFF
DNA: TGTGCCAGCAGCCAAGGAGGACTAGCGGGAGCTATGTATGAGCAGTTCTTC
V: TRBV4-2
D: TRBD2
J: TRBJ2-1
size: many

CDR3: CSELDRGSGYTF
DNA: TGCAGCGAACTGGACAGGGGAAGTGGCTACACCTTC
V: TRBV29-1
D: TRBD1
J: TRBJ1-2
size: many

CDR3: CASSFQAGWNGELFF
DNA: TGTGCCAGCAGCTTTCAGGCAGGGTGGAACGGGGAGCTGTTTTTT
V: TRBV7-2
D: -
J: TRBJ2-2
size: few

CDR3: CSFMGQNAGKLFF
DNA: TGCAGCTTCATGGGGCAAAACGCGGGAAAACTGTTTTTT
V: TRBV29-1
D: -
J: TRBJ1-4
size: many

CDR3: CASSLAVELVGHNEQFF
DNA: TGTGCCAGCAGCTTAGCGGTAGAACTAGTTGGTCACAATGAGCAGTTCTTC
V: TRBV7-9
D: -
J: TRBJ2-1
size: many

CDR3: CAISELREVDGYTF
DNA: TGTGCCATCAGTGAACTCAGGGAAGTGGATGGCTACACCTTC
V: TRBV10-3
D: -
J: TRBJ1-2
size: many

CDR3: CASSLGKGYEAFF
DNA: TGTGCCAGCAGCTTAGGGAAGGGGTACGAAGCTTTCTTT
V: TRBV7-3
D: -
J: TRBJ1-1
size: many

CDR3: CAIRGQGGEGYTF
DNA: TGTGCCATCAGGGGACAGGGCGGAGAGGGCTACACCTTC
V: TRBV10-3
D: TRBD1
J: TRBJ1-2
size: many

CDR3: CASASGIPLTDTQYF
DNA: TGCGCCAGCGCGTCCGGGATTCCCCTCACAGATACGCAGTATTTT
V: TRBV5-1
D: -
J: TRBJ2-3
size: many

CDR3: CATQEVLAKNIQYF
DNA: TGTGCCACACAGGAGGTCTTAGCCAAAAACATTCAGTACTTC
V: TRBV28
D: -
J: TRBJ2-4
size: many

CDR3: CASSSYPGQGENTEAFF
DNA: TGTGCCAGCAGTAGCTACCCGGGACAGGGAGAGAACACTGAAGCTTTCTTT
V: TRBV6-2/TRBV6-3
D: TRBD1
J: TRBJ1-1
size: -

CDR3: CASSQTLAVQETQYF
DNA: TGTGCCAGCAGCCAAACCTTAGCGGTACAAGAGACCCAGTACTTC
V: TRBV3-1
D: -
J: TRBJ2-5
size: many

CDR3: CASSEWGGAYNEQFF
DNA: TGTGCCAGCAGTGAATGGGGGGGAGCTTACAATGAGCAGTTCTTC
V: TRBV25-1
D: TRBD2
J: TRBJ2-1
size: many

CDR3: CASSWGTGSTEAFF
DNA: TGTGCCAGCAGCTGGGGGACAGGCAGTACTGAAGCTTTCTTT
V: TRBV5-6
D: TRBD1
J: TRBJ1-1
size: -

CDR3: CASSSQLEANTGELFF
DNA: TGTGCCAGCAGCTCCCAGTTGGAGGCTAACACCGGGGAGCTGTTTTTT
V: TRBV7-9
D: -
J: TRBJ2-2
size: many

CDR3: CASHPGEKGNEQFF
DNA: TGCGCCAGTCATCCCGGGGAGAAGGGCAATGAGCAGTTCTTC
V: TRBV5-1
D: -
J: TRBJ2-1
size: many

CDR3: CASSFLKGWSYEQYF
DNA: TGTGCCAGCAGCTTTCTAAAGGGGTGGTCCTACGAGCAGTACTTC
V: TRBV11-2
D: -
J: TRBJ2-7
size: -

CDR3: CASAEGDQPQHF
DNA: TGTGCCAGCGCAGAGGGGGATCAGCCCCAGCATTTT
V: TRBV12-3/TRBV12-4
D: -
J: TRBJ1-5
size: many

CDR3: CASRNLAGDETQYF
DNA: TGCGCCAGCAGGAATTTAGCGGGAGATGAGACCCAGTACTTC
V: TRBV5-1
D: TRBD2
J: TRBJ2-5
size: many

CDR3: CASSLASGGSGRTQYF
DNA: TGTGCCAGCAGCTTAGCGAGTGGAGGTAGCGGGAGAACGCAGTATTTT
V: TRBV7-6
D: TRBD2
J: TRBJ2-3
size: many

CDR3: CASSEVGGTVNTEAFF
DNA: TGTGCCAGCAGTGAAGTAGGAGGGACAGTGAACACTGAAGCTTTCTTT
V: TRBV6-1
D: TRBD1
J: TRBJ1-1
size: many

CDR3: CASSNRDRRSEQFF
DNA: TGTGCCAGCAGTAACAGGGACAGGCGGTCCGAGCAGTTCTTC
V: TRBV6-2/TRBV6-3
D: TRBD1
J: TRBJ2-1
size: many

CDR3: CASSYPLTSGGLDTQYF
DNA: TGTGCCAGCAGCTACCCCTTGACTAGCGGGGGGTTAGATACGCAGTATTTT
V: TRBV13
D: TRBD2
J: TRBJ2-3
size: -

CDR3: CASSFRGRTGELFF
DNA: TGTGCCAGCAGTTTCAGGGGGCGCACCGGGGAGCTGTTTTTT
V: TRBV12-3/TRBV12-4
D: TRBD1
J: TRBJ2-2
size: many

CDR3: CASSLENWVESYNEQFF
DNA: TGCGCCAGCAGCTTGGAGAATTGGGTAGAATCCTACAATGAGCAGTTCTTC
V: TRBV5-1
D: -
J: TRBJ2-1
size: many

CDR3: CASSRDFLSTDTQYF
DNA: TGTGCCAGCAGCCGGGACTTCCTGAGCACAGATACGCAGTATTTT
V: TRBV2
D: -
J: TRBJ2-3
size: many

CDR3: CSVEWAYDTGELFF
DNA: TGCAGCGTTGAGTGGGCCTATGATACCGGGGAGCTGTTTTTT
V: TRBV29-1
D: -
J: TRBJ2-2
size: -

CDR3: CAWSKGGRGYTF
DNA: TGTGCCTGGAGTAAGGGGGGTAGGGGCTACACCTTC
V: TRBV30
D: -
J: TRBJ1-2
size: many

CDR3: CAISEGGTGYEQYF
DNA: TGTGCCATCAGTGAGGGTGGGACAGGGTACGAGCAGTACTTC
V: TRBV10-3
D: TRBD1
J: TRBJ2-7
size: many

CDR3: CASSLGAREGRELFF
DNA: TGCGCCAGCAGCTTAGGCGCCCGGGAGGGCCGGGAGCTGTTTTTT
V: TRBV5-1
D: TRBD2
J: TRBJ2-2
size: many

CDR3: CASSVQGASTEAFF
DNA: TGTGCCAGCAGTGTACAGGGGGCGAGCACTGAAGCTTTCTTT
V: TRBV2
D: TRBD1
J: TRBJ1-1
size: few

CDR3: CASSLAVYCSGNTIYF
DNA: TGTGCCAGCAGTTTAGCGGTGTATTGCTCTGGAAACACCATATATTTT
V: TRBV27
D: -
J: TRBJ1-3
size: few

CDR3: CSVAGQETQYF
DNA: TGCAGTGTAGCCGGCCAAGAGACCCAGTACTTC
V: TRBV20-1
D: -
J: TRBJ2-5
size: many

CDR3: CASSQEQLGAFETQYF
DNA: TGTGCCAGCAGCCAAGAACAGCTGGGGGCCTTCGAGACCCAGTACTTC
V: TRBV3-1
D: -
J: TRBJ2-5
size: many

CDR3: CTCSRQGSSDRLDEKLFF
DNA: TGTACCTGCAGCCGACAGGGCAGTAGTGACCGGTTGGATGAAAAACTGTTTTTT
V: TRBV2
D: TRBD1
J: TRBJ1-4
size: -

CDR3: CASSSQGGSNTEAFF
DNA: TGCGCCAGCAGCTCGCAGGGAGGCTCTAACACTGAAGCTTTCTTT
V: TRBV5-1
D: -
J: TRBJ1-1
size: many

CDR3: CASSLGQGGYNEQFF
DNA: TGTGCCAGTAGCCTCGGACAGGGGGGATACAATGAGCAGTTCTTC
V: TRBV19
D: TRBD1
J: TRBJ2-1
size: -

CDR3: CASNRVSSYNEQFF
DNA: TGTGCCAGCAACAGGGTCTCGTCCTACAATGAGCAGTTCTTC
V: TRBV9
D: -
J: TRBJ2-1
size: many

CDR3: CAISEGGRLAFF
DNA: TGTGCCATCAGTGAGGGGGGAAGGCTAGCTTTCTTT
V: TRBV10-3
D: -
J: TRBJ1-1
size: many

CDR3: CSARGPGQETQYF
DNA: TGCAGTGCTAGAGGCCCGGGACAAGAGACCCAGTACTTC
V: TRBV20-1
D: -
J: TRBJ2-5
size: many

CDR3: CSVPGQGSGREKLFF
DNA: TGCAGTGTACCGGGACAGGGCTCCGGGCGTGAAAAACTGTTTTTT
V: TRBV20-1
D: TRBD1
J: TRBJ1-4
size: many

CDR3: CSASNTGTSGGGDTQYF
DNA: TGCAGTGCTTCGAACACCGGGACTAGCGGAGGAGGGGATACGCAGTATTTT
V: TRBV20-1
D: TRBD2
J: TRBJ2-3
size: many

CDR3: CSARGVLAETQETQYF
DNA: TGCAGTGCTAGAGGGGTTCTGGCCGAGACTCAAGAGACCCAGTACTTC
V: TRBV20-1
D: -
J: TRBJ2-5
size: many

CDR3: CASSPDFADTQYF
DNA: TGTGCCAGCAGCCCTGACTTCGCAGATACGCAGTATTTT
V: TRBV11-2
D: -
J: TRBJ2-3
size: many

CDR3: CSVERGGPEAFF
DNA: TGCAGCGTTGAGAGGGGGGGTCCTGAAGCTTTCTTT
V: TRBV29-1
D: -
J: TRBJ1-1
size: many

CDR3: CASSPGLAGVTGELFF
DNA: TGTGCCAGCAGCCCCGGACTAGCGGGAGTGACCGGGGAGCTGTTTTTT
V: TRBV7-2
D: TRBD2
J: TRBJ2-2
size: many

CDR3: CATGRDRQTTELFF
DNA: TGTGCCACGGGCAGAGATCGACAGACTACGGAGCTGTTTTTT
V: TRBV15
D: -
J: TRBJ2-2
size: -

CDR3: CSARTIGVTGELFF
DNA: TGCAGTGCTAGAACCATAGGGGTCACCGGGGAGCTGTTTTTT
V: TRBV20-1
D: -
J: TRBJ2-2
size: many